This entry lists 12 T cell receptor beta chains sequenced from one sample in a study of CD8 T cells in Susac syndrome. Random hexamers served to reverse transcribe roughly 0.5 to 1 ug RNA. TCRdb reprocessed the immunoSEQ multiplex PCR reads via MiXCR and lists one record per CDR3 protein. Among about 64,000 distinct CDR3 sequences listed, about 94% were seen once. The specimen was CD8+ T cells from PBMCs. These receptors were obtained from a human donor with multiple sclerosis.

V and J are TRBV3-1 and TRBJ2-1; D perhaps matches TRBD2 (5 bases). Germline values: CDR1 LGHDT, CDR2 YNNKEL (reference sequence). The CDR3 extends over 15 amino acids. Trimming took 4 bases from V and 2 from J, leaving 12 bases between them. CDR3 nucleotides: TGTGCCAGCAGCCGGGAATCAGCGGCCTACAATGAGCAGTTCTTC. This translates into CASSRESAAYNEQFF.

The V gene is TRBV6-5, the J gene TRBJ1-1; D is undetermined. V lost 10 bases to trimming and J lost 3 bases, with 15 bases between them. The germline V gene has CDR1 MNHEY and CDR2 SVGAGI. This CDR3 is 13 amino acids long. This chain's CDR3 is CATGDGPDTEAFF. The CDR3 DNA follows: TGTGCCACCGGTGACGGTCCAGACACTGAAGCTTTCTTT.

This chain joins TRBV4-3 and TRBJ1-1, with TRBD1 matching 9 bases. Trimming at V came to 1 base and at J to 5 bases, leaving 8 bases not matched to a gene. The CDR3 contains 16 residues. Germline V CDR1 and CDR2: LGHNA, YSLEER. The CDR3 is CASSQGLTTGGTEAFF. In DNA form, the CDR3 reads TGCGCCAGCAGCCAAGGTTTGACGACAGGGGGTACTGAAGCTTTCTTT.

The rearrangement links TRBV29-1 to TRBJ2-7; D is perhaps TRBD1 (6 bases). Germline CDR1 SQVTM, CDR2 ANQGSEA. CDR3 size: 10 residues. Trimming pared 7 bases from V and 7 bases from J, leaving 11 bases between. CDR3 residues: CSAYDREQYF. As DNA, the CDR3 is TGCAGCGCTTATGACAGGGAGCAGTACTTC.

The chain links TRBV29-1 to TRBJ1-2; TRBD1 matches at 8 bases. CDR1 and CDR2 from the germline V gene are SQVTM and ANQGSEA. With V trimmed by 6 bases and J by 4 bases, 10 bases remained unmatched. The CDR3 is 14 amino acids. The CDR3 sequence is CSVAQGASSYGYTF. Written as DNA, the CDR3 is TGCAGCGTCGCTCAGGGGGCGAGCTCCTATGGCTACACCTTC. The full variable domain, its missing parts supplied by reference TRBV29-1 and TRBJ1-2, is SAVISQKPSRDICQRGTSLTIQCQVDSQVTMMFWYRQQPGQSLTLIATANQGSEATYESGFVIDKFPISRPNLTFSTLTVSNMSPEDSSIYLCSVAQGASSYGYTFGSGTRLTVV.

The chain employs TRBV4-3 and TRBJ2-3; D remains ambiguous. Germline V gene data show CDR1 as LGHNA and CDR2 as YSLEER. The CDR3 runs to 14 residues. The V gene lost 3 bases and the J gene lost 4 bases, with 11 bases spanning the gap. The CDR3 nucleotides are TGCGCCAGCAGCCAGGCCTTGGACCCAGATACGCAGTATTTT. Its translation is CASSQALDPDTQYF.

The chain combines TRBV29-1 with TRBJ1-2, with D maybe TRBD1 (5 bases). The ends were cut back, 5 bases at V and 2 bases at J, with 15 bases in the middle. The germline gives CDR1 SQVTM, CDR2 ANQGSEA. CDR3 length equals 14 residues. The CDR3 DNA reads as TGCAGCGTTATTTCAGGGAGCCCCAACTATGGCTACACCTTC. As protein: CSVISGSPNYGYTF.

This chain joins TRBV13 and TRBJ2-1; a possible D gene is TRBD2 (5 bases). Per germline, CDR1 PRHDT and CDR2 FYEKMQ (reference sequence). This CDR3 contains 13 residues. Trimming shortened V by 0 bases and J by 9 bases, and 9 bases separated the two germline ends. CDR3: CASSLGLRGEQFF. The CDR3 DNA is TGTGCCAGCAGCTTAGGCCTCCGGGGTGAGCAGTTCTTC.

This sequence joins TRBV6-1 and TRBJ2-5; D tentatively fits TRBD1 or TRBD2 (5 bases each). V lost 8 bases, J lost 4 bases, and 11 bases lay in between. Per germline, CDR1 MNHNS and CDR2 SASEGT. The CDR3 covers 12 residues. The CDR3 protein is CASGTLGETQYF. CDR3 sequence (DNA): TGTGCCAGCGGGACCCTCGGAGAGACCCAGTACTTC.

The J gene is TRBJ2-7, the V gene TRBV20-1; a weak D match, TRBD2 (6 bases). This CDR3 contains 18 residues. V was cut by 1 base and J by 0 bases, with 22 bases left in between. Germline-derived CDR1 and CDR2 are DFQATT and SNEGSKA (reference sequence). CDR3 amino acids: CSARGDQASAGSSYEQYF. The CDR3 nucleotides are TGCAGTGCTAGAGGCGACCAGGCCTCCGCGGGGAGCTCCTACGAGCAGTACTTC.

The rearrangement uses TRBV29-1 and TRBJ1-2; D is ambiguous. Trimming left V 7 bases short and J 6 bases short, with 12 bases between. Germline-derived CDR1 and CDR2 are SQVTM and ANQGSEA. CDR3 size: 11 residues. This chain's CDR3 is CSATGAHGYTF. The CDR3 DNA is TGCAGCGCTACGGGAGCCCATGGCTACACCTTC.

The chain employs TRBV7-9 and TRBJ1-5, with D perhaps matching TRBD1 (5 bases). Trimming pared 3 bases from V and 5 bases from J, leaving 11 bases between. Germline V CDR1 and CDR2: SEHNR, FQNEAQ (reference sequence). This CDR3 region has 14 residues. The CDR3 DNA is TGTGCCAGCAGCTTTTCAGGGTTGGATCAGCCCCAGCATTTT. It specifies CASSFSGLDQPQHF.